This T cell receptor (beta chain) appears in the sequencing data of a study of post-analysis software for immune sequencing data. General observations from the study: Compared with controls, patients had more of 4 to 6 TRBV segments, including TRBV5-6, TRBV5-1 and TRBV20-1. Pronounced co-clustering by F measure was evident among identically batched samples.

This clonotype was detected a few times. Its antigen is as yet unknown. The CDR3 extends over 17 amino acids. Looked up from germline, CDR1 is DFQATT and CDR2 is SNEGSKA (reference sequence). With 6 bases clipped from V and 4 bases from J, the junction kept 17 bases outside the gene matches. Unique molecular identifiers had been added to the TCR beta cDNA libraries. T cells, about 0.95 to 10 million of them, yielded some 510,000 cDNA molecules. TCRdb reprocessed the PCR reads with MiXCR, giving one entry per CDR3 protein. The table shows about 560,000 distinct CDR3 sequences, with about 40% occurring only once.

The rearrangement links TRBV20-1 to TRBJ2-3; 9 nucleotides align to TRBD2. Sequenced sample: blood. The sequence was collected from a girl aged 10 to 17 with multiple sclerosis. CDR3 sequence reads: CSAIPGLSGRPADTQYF. The DNA of the CDR3 is TGCAGTGCGATACCGGGCCTAAGCGGGAGGCCGGCAGATACGCAGTATTTT.